This entry lists 11 T cell receptor beta chains sequenced from one sample in a study of T cell repertoires in aging, cancer and after chemotherapy. Amplification of TCR beta used genomic DNA extracted from peripheral blood. Multiplex touch-down PCR with TRB-A/B primers amplified rearranged V-D-J TRB sequences. MiXCR was run by TCRdb on the multiplex PCR reads, yielding one entry per CDR3 protein. The sample carries approximately 5,000 distinct CDR3 sequences, around 70% recorded once. Sequencing was done on a sample of blood. Receptor source: a human donor with a solid tumor.

The rearrangement uses TRBV12-3 or TRBV12-4 and TRBJ2-5; 10 positions match TRBD1. With 7 bases clipped from V and 2 bases from J, the junction kept 7 bases outside the gene matches. CDR3 size: 15 residues. This chain's CDR3 is CASTWTGGGQETQYF. The CDR3 DNA reads as TGTGCCAGCACCTGGACAGGGGGGGGTCAAGAGACCCAGTACTTC.

For the CDR3, the DNA is TGTGCCAGCAGCTTGCTCGGCGGAGGCACTGAAGCTTTCTTT. Its protein is CASSLLGGGTEAFF. The rearrangement links TRBV5-4 to TRBJ1-1; no clear D gene. Trimming took 1 base from V and 4 from J, leaving 11 bases between them. The CDR3 extends over 14 amino acids. Germline lookup yields CDR1 SGHNT and CDR2 YYREEE (reference sequence).

The V gene is TRBV6-2 or TRBV6-3, the J gene TRBJ2-1; D could derive from TRBD1 or TRBD2 (5 bases each). Germline lookup yields CDR1 MNHEY and CDR2 SVGEGT. Trimming took 2 bases from V and 2 from J, leaving 13 bases between them. The CDR3 is 16 residues long. The chain's CDR3 is CASSYDGARTYNEQFF. The CDR3 DNA follows: TGTGCCAGCAGTTACGACGGGGCAAGGACCTACAATGAGCAGTTCTTC.

This chain joins TRBV7-2 and TRBJ2-1; D tentatively reads TRBD1 or TRBD2 (5 bases each). Germline V CDR1 and CDR2: SGHTA, FQGNSA. The CDR3 totals 15 residues. The V gene lost 5 bases and the J gene lost 2 bases, with 13 bases spanning the gap. The DNA of the CDR3 is TGTGCCAGCAGCCCCCGGAGAGGGGCCTACAATGAGCAGTTCTTC. Its translation: CASSPRRGAYNEQFF.

The gene calls are TRBV6-5 and TRBJ2-7; D gene unclear. This CDR3 contains 13 residues. Germline-derived CDR1 and CDR2 are MNHEY and SVGAGI. V gave up 2 bases and J gave up 0 bases, with 5 bases separating them. The CDR3 loop reads CASSYQNSYEQYF. CDR3 DNA sequence: TGTGCCAGCAGTTACCAAAACTCCTACGAGCAGTACTTC.

V gene TRBV19 combines with J gene TRBJ2-3; tentatively, D is TRBD2 (6 bases). Germline CDR1 is LNHDA and CDR2 is SQIVND (reference sequence). The CDR3 consists of 16 residues. Trimming shortened V by 1 base and J by 0 bases, and 11 bases separated the two germline ends. CDR3 sequence (DNA): TGTGCCAGTAGTATAGGTAGCGGTACTAGCACAGATACGCAGTATTTT. Protein sequence: CASSIGSGTSTDTQYF.

The chain recombines TRBV11-3 with TRBJ1-1, with D possibly matching TRBD1 (6 bases). Looked up from germline, CDR1 is SGHNT and CDR2 is YENEEA. V lost 3 bases and J lost 5, with 16 bases in between. CDR3 size: 15 residues. The CDR3 coding sequence is TGTGCCAGCAGCTTCCATTCCGGGCAGGGGACTGAAGCTTTCTTT. It translates to CASSFHSGQGTEAFF.

The rearrangement joins TRBV7-2 to TRBJ2-2, with D maybe TRBD2 (6 bases). The germline V and J ends were trimmed by 7 bases and 2 bases, with 14 bases remaining between them. This CDR3 contains 15 residues. CDR1 and CDR2 (germline): SGHTA, FQGNSA. The CDR3 DNA sequence: TGTGCCAGCAACTTCTACGGGAGTAACACCGGGGAGCTGTTTTTT. Residues: CASNFYGSNTGELFF. The whole variable domain, filled in from reference TRBV7-2 and TRBJ2-2, reads GAGVSQSPSNKVTEKGKDVELRCDPISGHTALYWYRQSLGQGLEFLIYFQGNSAPDKSGLPSDRFSAERTGGSVSTLTIQRTQQEDSAVYLCASNFYGSNTGELFFGEGSRLTVL.

The CDR3 DNA sequence: TGTGCCAGCAGCTTAGGAACTGGGGTACTGAGCAATCAGCCCCAGCATTTT. The encoded protein is CASSLGTGVLSNQPQHF. This sequence joins TRBV11-1 and TRBJ1-5; D call uncertain. The CDR3 extends over 17 amino acids. Germline values: CDR1 SGHAT, CDR2 FQDESV (reference sequence). Trimming took 1 base from V and 1 from J, leaving 14 bases between them.

This clonotype was counted a single time. This chain joins TRBV29-1 and TRBJ2-1, with 7 bases matching TRBD2. The CDR3 has 14 amino acids. Germline loops: CDR1 SQVTM, CDR2 ANQGSEA. The junction had 1 base not matched to a gene; V was cut back by 1 base and J by 1 base. Written as DNA, the CDR3 is TGCAGCGTTGAAGGACTAGCTTCCTACAATGAGCAGTTCTTC. Amino acids: CSVEGLASYNEQFF.

The sample holds one count of this clonotype. The rearrangement uses TRBV5-6 and TRBJ1-1; possibly TRBD1 for D (6 bases). CDR1 and CDR2 from the germline V gene are SGHDT and YYEEEE. Deletions cut 2 bases from V and 1 base from J, with 12 bases between. There are 15 residues in the CDR3. CDR3 sequence reads: CASSFTGTRNTEAFF. The CDR3 DNA reads TGTGCCAGCAGCTTCACCGGGACACGGAACACTGAAGCTTTCTTT.